This TCR beta chain was observed in a study of blood T cell repertoires in COVID-19. Turning to the study itself: The samples span acute and convalescent COVID-19 from the United States, Italy and Spain. PBMCs, B-cell-depleted T cells, or T cells provided the cDNA or gDNA that made up the material.

As handled by the study authors: Cell counts per sample came from amplifying reference gene primers. Here immunoSEQ multiplex PCR was the method, and the copy in TCRdb shows in-frame clones only, minus some. V, J and clone size are those of that table, while D and trimming were read from the DNA. The sample shows roughly 46,000 clones, around 87% of them seen only once. The CDR3 is 16 amino acids. Germline lookup yields CDR1 SGHVS and CDR2 FNYEAQ. V trimming: 4 bases; J trimming: 0 bases; junction bases outside the gene matches: 9. Input material: peripheral blood. The sequence derives from a human donor in a cohort sampled during active COVID-19. This chain links TRBV7-6 with TRBJ2-7; 7 bases map to TRBD2. The DNA of the CDR3 is TGTGCCAGCAGCTCCTCCTCGGGAGGAACCTCCTACGAGCAGTACTTC. Encoded protein: CASSSSSGGTSYEQYF.